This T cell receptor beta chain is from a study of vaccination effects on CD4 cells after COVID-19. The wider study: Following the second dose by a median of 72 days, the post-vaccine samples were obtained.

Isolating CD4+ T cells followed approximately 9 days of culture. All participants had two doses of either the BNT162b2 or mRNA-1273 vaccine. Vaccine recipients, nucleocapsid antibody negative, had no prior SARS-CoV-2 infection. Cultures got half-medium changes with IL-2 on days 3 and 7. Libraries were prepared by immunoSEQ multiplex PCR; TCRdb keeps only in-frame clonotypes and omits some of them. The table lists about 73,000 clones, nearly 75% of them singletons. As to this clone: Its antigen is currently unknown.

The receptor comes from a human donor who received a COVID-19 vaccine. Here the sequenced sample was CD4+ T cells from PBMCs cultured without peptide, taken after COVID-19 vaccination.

The CDR3 DNA reads as TGTGCCAGCAGAGCAGGGGCCACTGAAGCTTTCTTT. Its translation: CASRAGATEAFF. The genes are TRBV6-5 and TRBJ1-1; possible D gene TRBD1, 6 bases. This CDR3 is 12 amino acids long. The germline V gene has CDR1 MNHEY and CDR2 SVGAGI. With 6 bases removed from V and 4 bases from J, the gap between germline ends came to 9 bases.